This TCR beta chain emerged from a study of shared clonotypes between healthy human individuals. Looking at the study overall: Per-donor plates numbered three CD4 naive, three CD4 memory, two CD8 naive and one CD8 memory.

This CDR3 contains 18 residues. Trimming pared 5 bases from V and 4 bases from J, leaving 26 bases between. Germline V CDR1 and CDR2: MNHEY, SMNVEV (reference sequence). The material for each subset, its genomic DNA, was split evenly across several immunoSEQ plates. The sorted-subset replicate PCRs were given roughly 190 ng DNA, which is tens of thousands of T cell genomes. The assay was immunoSEQ multiplex PCR, and TCRdb's table has in-frame clones only and misses some. The table shows about 2.5 million clones, with 80% to 95% occurring only once. Donors comprised healthy HIV-negative adults lacking recent acute infections or vaccinations.

Sequencing was carried out using naive CD4+ T cells from PBMCs. Specified subset: CD45RA+ positively selected. This receptor was obtained from a man between 18 and 35 years old in good health. Some clones in this sample may be carry-over from other donors' samples. V gene TRBV27 combines with J gene TRBJ1-1; D is perhaps TRBD1 (6 bases). Here the CDR3 reads CASSRQPTTGLLSTEAFF. In DNA form, the CDR3 reads TGTGCCAGCAGTCGCCAGCCCACAACAGGGTTGTTAAGCACTGAAGCTTTCTTT.